This TCR beta chain was identified in a study of OX40 agonist ivuxolimab in advanced cancers. Study in general: Patients took ivuxolimab, an agonistic anti-OX40 (CD134) antibody. Partial responses were achieved by three patients: one hepatocellular carcinoma, two cutaneous melanoma.

The data were produced by immunoSEQ multiplex PCR, yet TCRdb's version contains in-frame clones alone and is incomplete. Of around 95,000 clones in the sample, under 95% are singletons; the top ten hold about 0.49%. The study's findings and limits: Certain nonresponders additionally had low normalized T-cell clonal expansion. Averaging showed that CD8+ T cells had more expanded clones than CD4+ did.

Details on this clone: Its antigen is unidentified.

The TCR was taken from an adult with an advanced solid tumor such as melanoma, head and neck, liver or kidney cancer. The source was CD4+ or CD8+ T cells sorted from blood, collected in a trial of the OX40 agonist ivuxolimab.

The CDR3 region has the DNA TGTGCCTGGAGTGGGACAGCGGCCCGATGGGAGCAGTACTTC. Its translation is CAWSGTAARWEQYF. The chain is built from TRBV30 and TRBJ2-5; a possible D gene is TRBD1 (6 bases). The ends were cut back, 1 base at V and 11 bases at J, with 20 bases in the middle. The length of the CDR3 is 14 residues. Germline assignment: CDR1 GTSNPN and CDR2 SVGIG (reference sequence).